Below are 31 T cell receptor beta chains sequenced from a single sample in a study of blood T cell repertoires in COVID-19. Profiled with immunoSEQ multiplex PCR; TCRdb holds only in-frame clones, not every one. The sample records about 200,000 clones, more than 75% being singletons. Sequencing was done on a sample of PBMCs or T cells enriched from blood (not recorded which). Source of these receptors: a man aged 40-49 years with acute COVID-19.

The chain is built from TRBV4-2 and TRBJ2-1; no firm D call. CDR1 is LGHNA, CDR2 YNFKEQ, per germline. This CDR3 comprises 18 residues. Trimming stripped 0 bases from V and 2 bases from J, with 17 bases between. The CDR3 DNA reads TGTGCCAGCAGCCAAGATTCCGGTCGGTTAGAACCCTACAATGAGCAGTTCTTC. Its translation: CASSQDSGRLEPYNEQFF.

The rearrangement uses TRBV27 and TRBJ2-7, with TRBD1 matching 8 bases. V was pared by 3 bases and J by 6 bases, with 19 bases of the junction left unmatched. From germline, CDR1 is MNHEY and CDR2 SMNVEV (reference sequence). The CDR3 consists of 18 residues. This CDR3 is CASSFSPPGGAPGGEQYF. In DNA, the CDR3 is TGTGCCAGCAGTTTTTCTCCCCCAGGGGGCGCTCCGGGTGGCGAGCAGTACTTC.

The J gene is TRBJ2-3, the V gene TRBV4-3, with 7 positions matching TRBD2. CDR3 length: 18 amino acids. V was pared by 0 bases and J by 0 bases, with 9 bases of the junction left unmatched. From germline, CDR1 is LGHNA and CDR2 YSLEER. The CDR3 reads CASSQDRSSGTSTDTQYF. CDR3 coding DNA: TGCGCCAGCAGCCAAGATCGGTCTAGCGGAACTAGCACAGATACGCAGTATTTT.

The genes are TRBV6-5 and TRBJ1-4, with D perhaps matching TRBD1 (6 bases). The CDR3 is made up of 15 amino acids. CDR1 and CDR2 from the germline V gene are MNHEY and SVGAGI. V was shortened by 7 bases and J by 4 bases, with 16 bases between the two germline ends. DNA for the CDR3: TGTGCCAGCAACCCTGAGACAGGTGATAATGAAAAACTGTTTTTT. This gives the protein CASNPETGDNEKLFF.

V and J are TRBV2 and TRBJ2-6, with a possible D match to TRBD1 (5 bases). Germline lookup yields CDR1 SNHLY and CDR2 FYNNEI. The length of the CDR3 is 15 residues. V was cut by 5 bases and J by 4 bases, with 12 bases left in between. The CDR3 nucleotides are TGTGCCAGCAGTATAAAGGGGTCCGGGGCCAACGTCCTGACTTTC. This codes for CASSIKGSGANVLTF.

This rearrangement joins TRBV9 to TRBJ1-5; D is unclear. The germline V and J ends were trimmed by 3 bases and 7 bases, with 14 bases remaining between them. The V gene's germline CDR1 is SGDLS and CDR2 YYNGEE. The CDR3 is 14 residues long. Written as DNA, the CDR3 is TGTGCCAGCAGCGACCCTGTGGGCGGGCAGCCCCAGCATTTT. It translates to CASSDPVGGQPQHF.

The chain uses TRBV6-4 and TRBJ2-3, with D perhaps TRBD2 (5 bases). The CDR3 is 13 amino acids. Trimming stripped 2 bases from V and 4 bases from J, with 7 bases between. Germline assignment: CDR1 MRHNA and CDR2 SNTAGT. The CDR3 DNA sequence: TGTGCCAGCAGTGACGCGGGCCCAGATACGCAGTATTTT. It yields the protein CASSDAGPDTQYF.

V usage is TRBV2 and J usage is TRBJ2-1, with 7 nucleotides matching TRBD2. This CDR3 is 15 amino acids long. The germline V gene has CDR1 SNHLY and CDR2 FYNNEI. After removal of 4 bases from V and 5 bases from J, the junction contained 8 bases not matched to a gene. CDR3 DNA sequence: TGTGCCAGCAGTGGAGTCGGCGGGGGAGACAATGAGCAGTTCTTC. Translating it yields CASSGVGGGDNEQFF.

CDR3 region: CASSLQLAGDYEQYF. The CDR3 bases are TGTGCCAGCAGCCTGCAACTAGCGGGAGACTACGAGCAGTACTTC. The chain employs TRBV4-2 and TRBJ2-7; 11 bases map to TRBD2. The V gene end was trimmed by 4 bases and the J gene end by 3 bases; junction bases not matched to a gene: 5. The CDR3 length is 15 residues. Germline V gives CDR1 LGHNA, CDR2 YNFKEQ.

V usage is TRBV7-3 and J usage is TRBJ2-1; D not resolved. The V end was cut by 2 bases, the J end by 8 bases, with 13 bases between. Germline V gene lookup returns CDR1 SGHTA and CDR2 FQGTGA. The CDR3 length is 14 residues. The CDR3 DNA is TGTGCCAGCAGCTTATTCGACCGCGGTTATGAGCAGTTCTTC. It codes for CASSLFDRGYEQFF.

J is TRBJ2-1 and V is TRBV7-3, with 10 bases matching TRBD2. V was pared by 2 bases and J by 3 bases, with 7 bases of the junction left unmatched. This CDR3 has 17 residues. Germline CDR1 is SGHTA and CDR2 is FQGTGA. The CDR3 DNA reads as TGTGCCAGCAGCTTAGCCCCAGCGGGAGGGGGCTACAATGAGCAGTTCTTC. Its protein product is CASSLAPAGGGYNEQFF.

V gene TRBV29-1 combines with J gene TRBJ2-1; 10 positions agree with TRBD2. V lost 2 bases to trimming and J lost 10 bases; unmatched junction nucleotides: 5. The V gene's germline CDR1 is SQVTM and CDR2 ANQGSEA. The CDR3 is 13 amino acids. CDR3 protein: CSVEILAGEEQFF. The CDR3 DNA reads TGCAGCGTTGAAATCCTAGCGGGAGAAGAGCAGTTCTTC.

The chain uses TRBV6-5 and TRBJ2-5; TRBD1 is a possible D gene (5 bases). Germline lookup yields CDR1 MNHEY and CDR2 SVGAGI. V was pared by 5 bases and J by 4 bases, with 11 bases between. This CDR3 is 13 amino acids long. In DNA, the CDR3 is TGTGCCAGCAGTAAGACCGACAGAGAGACCCAGTACTTC. Its translation is CASSKTDRETQYF.

The CDR3: CASSYSPTWETQYF. CDR3 DNA sequence: TGCGCCAGCAGCTACTCACCAACTTGGGAGACCCAGTACTTC. This chain links TRBV5-1 with TRBJ2-5; D not resolved. V dropped 3 bases and J dropped 5 bases, with 14 bases sitting between them. The CDR3 totals 14 residues. From germline, CDR1 is SGHRS and CDR2 YFSETQ.

This chain joins TRBV18 and TRBJ2-2, with 7 nucleotides matching TRBD2. The CDR3 has 15 amino acids. The germline V gene has CDR1 KGHSH and CDR2 LQKENI. V shed 3 bases, J shed 5 bases, and the junction held 6 bases outside the gene matches. CDR3 nucleotide sequence: TGTGCCAGCTCACCGTCGCCAGCGGGAACCGGGGAGCTGTTTTTT. Translating gives CASSPSPAGTGELFF. Variable domain in full (rest from reference TRBV18 and TRBJ2-2): NAGVMQNPRHLVRRRGQEARLRCSPMKGHSHVYWYRQLPEEGLKFMVYLQKENIIDESGMPKERFSAEFPKEGPSILRIQQVVRGDSAAYFCASSPSPAGTGELFFGEGSRLTVL.

V gene TRBV11-2 combines with J gene TRBJ2-1; TRBD2 agrees at 7 bases. Trimming cost V 3 bases and J 2 bases; bases outside gene matches: 13. Germline CDR1 reads SGHAT; CDR2 reads FQNNGV. The CDR3 consists of 18 residues. The CDR3 sequence is CASSFLPSGGSTYNEQFF. CDR3 DNA sequence: TGTGCCAGCAGCTTTCTCCCCTCAGGCGGGAGCACCTACAATGAGCAGTTCTTC.

This chain links TRBV19 with TRBJ2-1, with 7 nucleotides matching TRBD1. CDR1 is LNHDA, CDR2 SQIVND, per germline (reference sequence). The CDR3 has 15 residues. V lost 3 bases, J lost 6 bases, and 8 bases stayed unmatched. This CDR3 reads CASSIGTATRNEQFF. The CDR3 coding sequence is TGTGCCAGTAGTATTGGGACAGCGACCCGCAATGAGCAGTTCTTC. The complete variable domain, with remaining parts taken from reference TRBV19 and TRBJ2-1, reads DGGITQSPKYLFRKEGQNVTLSCEQNLNHDAMYWYRQDPGQGLRLIYYSQIVNDFQKGDIAEGYSVSREKKESFPLTVTSAQKNPTAFYLCASSIGTATRNEQFFGPGTRLTVL.

V and J are TRBV18 and TRBJ1-2, with 7 nucleotides matching TRBD1. Germline V gives CDR1 KGHSH, CDR2 LQKENI. V was clipped by 4 bases and J by 8 bases; unmatched bases: 4. This CDR3 is built from 12 residues. The CDR3 loop is CASSLSDRGYTF. The DNA of the CDR3 is TGTGCCAGCTCACTCTCGGACAGGGGCTACACCTTC.

The gene calls are TRBV7-2 and TRBJ2-5; 9 positions agree with TRBD2. Germline CDR1 SGHTA, CDR2 FQGNSA. The length of the CDR3 is 16 residues. The J segment lost 5 bases and the V segment lost 2 bases, leaving 9 bases of the junction unmatched. The CDR3 loop is CASSLRVAGDRETQYF. CDR3 DNA sequence: TGTGCCAGCAGCTTAAGGGTAGCGGGAGACCGCGAGACCCAGTACTTC.

The chain carries TRBV5-1 and TRBJ2-1, with TRBD2 identical over 10 bases. The CDR3 sequence is 15 residues long. J lost 4 bases, V lost 4 bases, and 5 bases had no gene match. Germline V gene data show CDR1 as SGHRS and CDR2 as YFSETQ. This CDR3 is CASSILAGSYNEQFF. Here the CDR3 DNA reads TGCGCCAGCAGCATACTAGCGGGGTCTTACAATGAGCAGTTCTTC.

The rearrangement uses TRBV15 and TRBJ2-1; 8 nucleotides align to TRBD2. Germline CDR1 LNHNV, CDR2 YYDKDF (reference sequence). The length of the CDR3 is 16 residues. With V trimmed by 1 base and J by 9 bases, 11 bases remained unmatched. CDR3 sequence: CATSRVLAGSGSEQFF. The CDR3 DNA follows: TGTGCCACCAGCAGAGTCCTGGCCGGGAGCGGGAGTGAGCAGTTCTTC.

The rearrangement joins TRBV24-1 to TRBJ2-3, with D maybe TRBD2 (6 bases). The CDR3 totals 14 residues. Trimming took 4 bases from V and 4 from J, leaving 11 bases between them. The germline V gene encodes CDR1 KGHDR and CDR2 SFDVKD. CDR3 DNA: TGTGCCACCAGTGACACCAGACTAGCAGATACGCAGTATTTT. Protein sequence: CATSDTRLADTQYF.

V usage is TRBV7-2 and J usage is TRBJ1-1; no firm D call. V was shortened by 2 bases and J by 1 base, with 8 bases between the two germline ends. CDR3 length: 14 amino acids. Germline assignment: CDR1 SGHTA and CDR2 FQGNSA. This chain's CDR3 is CASSLMRENTEAFF. The CDR3 coding sequence is TGTGCCAGCAGCTTAATGCGGGAGAACACTGAAGCTTTCTTT.

This clone was counted a single time. The gene calls are TRBV10-3 and TRBJ1-2, with TRBD1 matching over 9 bases. J gave up 7 bases and V 0 bases, and 12 bases lay outside the gene matches. The length of the CDR3 is 17 residues. The germline CDR1 and CDR2 sequences are ENHRY and SYGVKD. CDR3 bases: TGTGCCATCAGTGAGTCTACCCGCCATACAGGGGGCTTTGGCTACACCTTC. Translated, it gives CAISESTRHTGGFGYTF.

This chain uses TRBV28 with TRBJ2-7; 8 bases agree with TRBD2. Germline CDR1 MDHEN, CDR2 SYDVKM. The CDR3 is made up of 17 amino acids. V lost 1 base, J lost 1 base, and 9 bases stayed unmatched. The CDR3 is CASSLYPSGTSSYEQYF. As DNA, the CDR3 is TGTGCCAGCAGTTTATACCCCTCCGGGACTAGTTCCTACGAGCAGTACTTC.

This chain uses TRBV11-2 with TRBJ2-2; a weak D match, TRBD1 (6 bases). The CDR3 is made up of 15 amino acids. The germline CDR1 and CDR2 sequences are SGHAT and FQNNGV. V lost 5 bases and J lost 7, with 17 bases in between. CDR3 sequence: CASSQASTGYGELFF. CDR3 nucleotide sequence: TGTGCCAGCAGCCAAGCGTCAACAGGGTACGGGGAGCTGTTTTTT.

This clone has just one count. J is TRBJ2-1 and V is TRBV19; 7 nucleotides align to TRBD1. The length of the CDR3 is 14 residues. With 8 bases clipped from V and 6 bases from J, the junction kept 10 bases outside the gene matches. CDR1 LNHDA and CDR2 SQIVND come from the germline V gene (reference sequence). The CDR3: CASRQGSWSNEQFF. CDR3 nucleotides: TGTGCCAGTCGACAGGGTAGTTGGAGCAATGAGCAGTTCTTC.

The chain has TRBV24-1 and TRBJ2-3; tentative D call: TRBD1 (6 bases). CDR1 and CDR2 (germline): KGHDR, SFDVKD. V gave up 5 bases and J gave up 6 bases, with 20 bases separating them. CDR3 length equals 16 residues. For the CDR3, the DNA is TGTGCCACCAGTGCAATGACAGGAACGCTGTTGGATACGCAGTATTTT. Encoded protein: CATSAMTGTLLDTQYF.

The count of this clone is one. J is TRBJ1-4 and V is TRBV9, with 7 nucleotides matching TRBD1. V dropped 4 bases and J dropped 5; count of bases not matched to a gene: 8. This CDR3 comprises 15 residues. The germline V gene encodes CDR1 SGDLS and CDR2 YYNGEE. CDR3 coding DNA: TGTGCCAGCAGCCCTAGACAGGGACCAAATGAAAAACTGTTTTTT. Its protein product is CASSPRQGPNEKLFF.

This sequence joins TRBV6-6 and TRBJ2-2; 10 bases fit TRBD1. The V gene end was trimmed by 6 bases and the J gene end by 1 base; junction bases not matched to a gene: 14. Germline V CDR1 and CDR2: MNHNY, SVGAGI (reference sequence). The CDR3 is 19 amino acids. The CDR3, as DNA: TGTGCCAGCAGACGAACTCCAATGGGACAGGGGAGGAACACCGGGGAGCTGTTTTTT. Protein sequence: CASRRTPMGQGRNTGELFF.

This chain uses TRBV5-1 with TRBJ2-7, with 12 bases identical to TRBD2. Per the germline V gene, CDR1 is SGHRS and CDR2 is YFSETQ. Losses at the gene ends were 3 bases for V and 6 bases for J; bases not matched to a gene: 13. This CDR3 spans 17 amino acids. CDR3 nucleotide sequence: TGCGCCAGCAGCTCTAAACTAGCGGGAGGCCCAGGGGGCGAGCAGTACTTC. Amino acid sequence: CASSSKLAGGPGGEQYF. The entire variable domain, with the rest obtained from reference TRBV5-1 and TRBJ2-7, is as follows: KAGVTQTPRYLIKTRGQQVTLSCSPISGHRSVSWYQQTPGQGLQFLFEYFSETQRNKGNFPGRFSGRQFSNSRSEMNVSTLELGDSALYLCASSSKLAGGPGGEQYFGPGTRLTVT.